This TCR beta chain is from a study of PD-L1 blockade in urothelial cancer. Noted time point: pretreatment peripheral blood. The method was immunoSEQ multiplex PCR; TCRdb's version includes in-frame clones alone and lacks a portion of them. This table has under 100,000 clones, around 90% appearing once. The ends were cut back, 4 bases at V and 0 bases at J, with 8 bases in the middle. The CDR3 consists of 13 residues. Looked up from germline, CDR1 is SGHRS and CDR2 is YFSETQ. The TCR was taken from a man between 60 and 70 years old with urothelial cancer. The chain employs TRBV5-1 and TRBJ2-7; a weak D match, TRBD2 (6 bases). Sequencing was performed on PBMCs, taken around atezolizumab (anti-PD-L1) treatment. The CDR3 spells CASSQTSSYEQYF. In DNA, the CDR3 is TGCGCCAGCAGCCAGACTAGCTCCTACGAGCAGTACTTC.